The T cell receptor beta chain described here comes from a study of CD8+ T cells in alopecia areata. Study background: A regimen of oral tofacitinib, 5 to 10 mg twice daily, was given to treated patients.

There are 13 residues in the CDR3. Germline values: CDR1 SEHNR, CDR2 FQNEAQ (reference sequence). V lost 5 bases and J lost 8, with 13 bases in between. To note about this clone: As yet, its antigen is unknown.

Study-wide results and caveats: Scalp samples also yield sequences of resident alphabeta T cells from normal skin.

TCR sequencing used cDNA made by reverse transcription of extracted RNA. Libraries were prepared by immunoSEQ multiplex PCR; TCRdb keeps only in-frame clonotypes and omits some of them. The sample includes 150,000 to 200,000 clones, around three fifths of them seen just once. The TCR sequence derives from a human donor with alopecia areata. Sequencing was performed on CD4+ T cells sorted from blood, taken at week 0. J is TRBJ2-4 and V is TRBV7-9; weak D call: TRBD2 (7 bases). The CDR3 DNA sequence: TGTGCCAGCAGCCACGGGGGGCGGGACATTCAGTACTTC. This translates into CASSHGGRDIQYF.